Following are 20 T cell receptor beta chains from one sample sequenced in a study of T cells in women clearing cervical HPV infection. The assay was immunoSEQ multiplex PCR, and TCRdb's table has in-frame clones only and misses some. The sample yields 25,000 to 35,000 clones, of which the top ten take up 2.5% to 3%. Material for sequencing was blood buffy coat. Receptor source: a woman between 18 and 70 years old with a cervical HPV16 infection that either progressed to CIN3+ or cleared (not recorded which).

As for this clone: The DNA ends 3 residues before the CDR3 does, and the rest of the CDR3 is filled in from the germline J gene. V gene TRBV7-2 combines with J gene TRBJ1-2, with D possibly matching TRBD1 (6 bases). The CDR3 is made up of 14 amino acids. The V gene lost 4 bases and the J gene lost 2 bases, with 11 bases spanning the gap. CDR1 is SGHTA, CDR2 FQGNSA, per germline. The CDR3 loop is CASSSGHINYGYTF. The CDR3 DNA, read in part, is TGTGCCAGCAGCTCGGGACACATAAACTATGGC.

Regarding this clone: The missing CDR3 end, 3 residues past where the read stops, is filled in from the germline J gene. The gene calls are TRBV20-1 and TRBJ2-7, with a weak D call TRBD1 (5 bases). The V gene lost 6 bases and the J gene lost 3 bases, with 21 bases spanning the gap. The CDR3 length is 15 residues. Germline V gene sequence: CDR1 DFQATT, CDR2 SNEGSKA (reference sequence). The CDR3: CSANPIRQPIYEQYF. Partial CDR3 DNA: TGCAGTGCCAATCCGATTCGACAGCCAATCTACGAG.

Of note for this clone: The DNA ends 3 residues before the CDR3 does, and the rest of the CDR3 is filled in from the germline J gene. The chain uses TRBV20-1 and TRBJ2-7; TRBD1 matches 8 bases. The germline gives CDR1 DFQATT, CDR2 SNEGSKA (reference sequence). V was pared by 5 bases and J by 3 bases, with 3 bases of the junction left unmatched. The CDR3 is 12 amino acids. The CDR3 spells CSAFDRGYEQYF. CDR3 DNA, as far as it was read: TGCAGTGCTTTCGACAGGGGCTACGAG.

In regard to this clone: The sequenced fragment ends 3 residues before the CDR3 boundary, so the rest is inferred from the germline J gene. Other DNA sequences in this specimen translate into the identical CDR3. The chain has TRBV2 and TRBJ1-6; D is undetermined. Germline loops: CDR1 SNHLY, CDR2 FYNNEI. CDR3 size: 12 residues. The V end was cut by 5 bases, the J end by 5 bases, with 4 bases between. The covered CDR3 bases are TGTGCCAGCAGTCTACATAATTCACCC. It translates to CASSLHNSP. From start to end, the CDR3 is CASSLHNSPLHF. Filled out from reference TRBV2 and TRBJ1-6, the complete variable domain reads EPEVTQTPSHQVTQMGQEVILRCVPISNHLYFYWYRQILGQKVEFLVSFYNNEISEKSEIFDDQFSVERPDGSNFTLKIRSTKLEDSAMYFCASSLHNSPLHFGNGTRLTVT.

On this clone: The read finishes 3 residues shy of the CDR3 end, and the germline J gene is used to complete it. This chain uses TRBV5-1 with TRBJ2-5; 11 nucleotides agree with TRBD1. Germline assignment: CDR1 SGHRS and CDR2 YFSETQ. With 4 bases clipped from V and 1 base from J, the junction kept 3 bases outside the gene matches. CDR3 length: 15 amino acids. The CDR3 reads CASSLGQGGQETQYF. The DNA read from the CDR3 is TGCGCCAGCAGCCTGGGACAGGGGGGCCAAGAGACC.

Comments on this clone: The read ends 3 residues early relative to the CDR3; the germline J gene fills the gap. This rearrangement joins TRBV4-2 to TRBJ2-3; 11 bases are a match to TRBD2. CDR3 length equals 16 residues. J lost 4 bases, V lost 3 bases, and 6 bases had no gene match. Germline V gives CDR1 LGHNA, CDR2 YNFKEQ. The DNA read from the CDR3 is TGTGCCAGCAGCCACAGCCTAGCGGGAGGCGCAGATACG. It specifies CASSHSLAGGADT. The CDR3 reads in full as CASSHSLAGGADTQYF.

With respect to this clone: With the read ending 3 residues before the CDR3 end, the germline J gene is used to fill in that end. V gene TRBV12-3 or TRBV12-4 combines with J gene TRBJ2-2, with 12 bases aligning to TRBD2. The CDR3 contains 16 residues. J was trimmed by 7 bases and V by 2 bases; bases with no gene match: 5. CDR3 amino acids: CASSLSSGGAHGELFF. Partial CDR3 DNA: TGTGCCAGCAGTTTATCTAGCGGGGGGGCCCACGGGGAG.

A remark on this clone: The read terminates 3 residues before the CDR3 end, so the remaining end is supplied by the germline J gene. The genes are TRBV18 and TRBJ2-2, with TRBD1 as a possible D gene (6 bases). The CDR3 consists of 14 residues. CDR1 is KGHSH, CDR2 LQKENI, per germline. Trimming took 3 bases from V and 5 from J, leaving 10 bases between them. The chain's CDR3 is CASSPSDRTGELFF. The covered CDR3 bases are TGTGCCAGCTCACCCTCGGACAGAACCGGGGAG.

About this clone: Sequencing ends 3 residues short of the CDR3 end; the germline J gene provides the rest. The V and J genes are TRBV2 and TRBJ2-7; 9 bases fit TRBD2. Germline CDR1 SNHLY, CDR2 FYNNEI. CDR3 length equals 15 residues. The trim removed 4 bases at V and 5 bases at J, leaving 9 bases unmatched. The part of the CDR3 DNA that was read is TGTGCCAGCAGTGCTCTTGGTAGCGGGAGCCACGAG. Its protein product is CASSALGSGSHE. The whole CDR3 protein is CASSALGSGSHEQYF.

In regard to this clone: The read terminates 3 residues before the CDR3 end, so the remaining end is supplied by the germline J gene. The chain is built from TRBV2 and TRBJ2-7; 7 nucleotides align to TRBD2. The CDR3 extends over 16 amino acids. Germline V gives CDR1 SNHLY, CDR2 FYNNEI. Unmatched junction bases numbered 10, after V lost 3 bases and J lost 2 bases. The CDR3 loop is CASSDYAAGLAYEQYF. CDR3 DNA (partial): TGTGCCAGCAGTGATTACGCGGCAGGACTAGCCTACGAG.

A word on this clone: The read terminates 3 residues before the CDR3 end, so the remaining end is supplied by the germline J gene. The chain joins TRBV11-2 to TRBJ1-2, with 8 bases identical to TRBD1. The CDR3 sequence is 14 residues long. Germline trimming cut 5 bases from V and 4 bases from J; bases unmatched to any gene: 6. Germline assignment: CDR1 SGHAT and CDR2 FQNNGV. The CDR3 here is CASSQGQGLYGYTF. The CDR3 bases that were read are TGTGCCAGCAGCCAAGGACAGGGCCTCTATGGC.

As concerns this clone: The CDR3 end is not reached by the read, which stops 3 residues before it; the germline J gene fills it in. V is TRBV19 and J is TRBJ1-5; no clear D. Trimming removed 1 base from V and 3 bases from J, with 10 bases in between. The germline gives CDR1 LNHDA, CDR2 SQIVND (reference sequence). The CDR3 is 15 residues long. The chain's CDR3 is CASSIVGGNNQPQHF. CDR3 bases read: TGTGCCAGTAGTATAGTAGGCGGAAACAATCAGCCC.

CDR3 DNA, as far as it was read: TGTGCCAGCAGCCTACTAGCGGGGGATACCGGGGAG. Protein: CASSLLAGDTGE. The complete CDR3 reads CASSLLAGDTGELFF. This chain uses TRBV5-4 with TRBJ2-2; TRBD2 aligns across 11 bases. The read ends 3 residues before the CDR3 terminus; that terminus is restored from the germline J gene. Trimming at V came to 4 bases and at J to 5 bases, leaving 4 bases not matched to a gene. The CDR3 has 15 amino acids. Germline values: CDR1 SGHNT, CDR2 YYREEE (reference sequence).

The sequenced CDR3 bases are TGTGCCAGTAGTAGCAGGGTTAGCACAGATACG. This gives the protein CASSSRVSTDT. The CDR3, in full, reads CASSSRVSTDTQYF. The chain uses TRBV19 and TRBJ2-3; TRBD1 might be the D (5 bases). The read terminates 3 residues ahead of where the CDR3 ends, so the germline J gene completes it. Germline V gene sequence: CDR1 LNHDA, CDR2 SQIVND (reference sequence). V lost 4 bases, J lost 0 bases, and 8 bases lay in between. The CDR3 has 14 amino acids.

For this clone: Read data end 3 residues before the CDR3 end; the end is taken from the germline J gene. The chain employs TRBV6-2 or TRBV6-3 and TRBJ1-1; D perhaps matches TRBD1 (6 bases). Trimming took 2 bases from V and 1 from J, leaving 11 bases between them. Germline CDR1 is MNHEY and CDR2 is SVGEGT. The CDR3 runs 15 residues. The CDR3 region is CASSYLSGENTEAFF. Incomplete CDR3 DNA: TGTGCCAGCAGTTACCTATCAGGGGAGAACACTGAA.

A word on this clone: The read terminates 3 residues before the CDR3 end, so the remaining end is supplied by the germline J gene. The V gene is TRBV12-3 or TRBV12-4, the J gene TRBJ2-5, with 7 bases fitting TRBD1. With 3 bases clipped from V and 2 bases from J, the junction kept 6 bases outside the gene matches. The CDR3 extends over 15 amino acids. This CDR3 reads CASSFGDRAQETQYF. The DNA read from the CDR3 is TGTGCCAGCAGTTTCGGAGACAGGGCGCAAGAGACC.

For this clone: The observed sequence ends 3 residues before the CDR3 terminus, with the missing tail filled in from the germline J gene. The rearrangement joins TRBV20-1 to TRBJ2-3, with D perhaps matching TRBD2 (6 bases). The V gene lost 6 bases and the J gene lost 4 bases, with 20 bases spanning the gap. The CDR3 has 15 amino acids. CDR1 and CDR2 (germline): DFQATT, SNEGSKA (reference sequence). The CDR3 sequence is CSAGGRSGTADTQYF. The CDR3 DNA, read in part, is TGCAGTGCCGGGGGAAGGAGCGGAACTGCAGATACG.

A note on this clone: The sequence runs out 3 residues before the end of the CDR3; the remainder is reconstructed from the germline J gene. This sequence joins TRBV10-3 and TRBJ2-5; 7 nucleotides align to TRBD2. This CDR3 region has 13 residues. Trimming at V came to 11 bases and at J to 5 bases, leaving 11 bases not matched to a gene. Germline V CDR1 and CDR2: ENHRY, SYGVKD. The DNA read from the CDR3 is TGTGCCTCCCATGCGGGAGTTCGGGAGACC. Its translation: CASHAGVRET. The complete CDR3 protein is CASHAGVRETQYF.

With respect to this clone: The CDR3 end falls 3 residues outside the read, so it is completed with the germline J gene. The rearrangement links TRBV2 to TRBJ1-2, with D tentatively TRBD1 (6 bases). CDR1 and CDR2 (germline): SNHLY, FYNNEI. Trimming took off 3 bases at V and 2 bases at J, with 10 bases between the two ends. This CDR3 region has 14 residues. CDR3 region: CASSEDSLNYGYTF. Incomplete CDR3 DNA: TGTGCCAGCAGTGAGGACAGCTTGAACTATGGC. The entire variable domain, with the rest obtained from reference TRBV2 and TRBJ1-2, is as follows: EPEVTQTPSHQVTQMGQEVILRCVPISNHLYFYWYRQILGQKVEFLVSFYNNEISEKSEIFDDQFSVERPDGSNFTLKIRSTKLEDSAMYFCASSEDSLNYGYTFGSGTRLTVV.

As to this clone: Sequencing ends 3 residues short of the CDR3 end; the germline J gene provides the rest. The V gene is TRBV2, the J gene TRBJ1-3; D ambiguous. With 10 bases removed from V and 0 bases from J, the gap between germline ends came to 4 bases. The CDR3 runs 11 residues. Germline CDR1 SNHLY, CDR2 FYNNEI. The chain's CDR3 is CATVSGNTIYF. The sequenced part of the CDR3 DNA is TGTGCCACCGTCTCTGGAAACACC.